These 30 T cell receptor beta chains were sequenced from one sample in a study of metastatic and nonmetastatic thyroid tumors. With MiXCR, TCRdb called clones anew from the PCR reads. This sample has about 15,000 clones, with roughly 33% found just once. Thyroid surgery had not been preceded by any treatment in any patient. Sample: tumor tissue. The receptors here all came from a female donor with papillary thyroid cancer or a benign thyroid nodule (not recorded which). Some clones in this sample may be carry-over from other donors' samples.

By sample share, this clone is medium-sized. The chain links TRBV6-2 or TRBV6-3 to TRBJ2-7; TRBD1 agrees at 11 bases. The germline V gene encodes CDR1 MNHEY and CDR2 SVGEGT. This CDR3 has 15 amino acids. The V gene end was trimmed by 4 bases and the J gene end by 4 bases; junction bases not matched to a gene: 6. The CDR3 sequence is CASSSGQGASYEQYF. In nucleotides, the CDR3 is TGTGCCAGCAGTTCCGGACAGGGGGCCTCTTACGAGCAGTACTTC.

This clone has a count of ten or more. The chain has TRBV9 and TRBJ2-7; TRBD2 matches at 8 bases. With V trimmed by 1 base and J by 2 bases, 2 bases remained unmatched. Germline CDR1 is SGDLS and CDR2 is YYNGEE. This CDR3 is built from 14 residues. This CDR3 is CASSVSGLAYEQYF. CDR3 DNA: TGTGCCAGCAGCGTATCGGGACTAGCCTACGAGCAGTACTTC.

In DNA, the CDR3 is TGTGCCAGCAGTGAATGGTCGAACACTGAAGCTTTCTTT. Translating gives CASSEWSNTEAFF. The chain carries TRBV2 and TRBJ1-1; D gene ambiguous. CDR1 and CDR2 (germline): SNHLY, FYNNEI. V lost 2 bases and J 1 base, leaving 5 bases between the germline ends. This CDR3 is 13 amino acids long.

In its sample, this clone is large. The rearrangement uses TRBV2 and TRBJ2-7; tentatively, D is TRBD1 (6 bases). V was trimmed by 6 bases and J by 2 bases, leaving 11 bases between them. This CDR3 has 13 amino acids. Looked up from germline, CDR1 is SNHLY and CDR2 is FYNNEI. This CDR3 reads CASSGTKTYEQYF. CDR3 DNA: TGTGCCAGCAGCGGGACAAAGACCTACGAGCAGTACTTC.

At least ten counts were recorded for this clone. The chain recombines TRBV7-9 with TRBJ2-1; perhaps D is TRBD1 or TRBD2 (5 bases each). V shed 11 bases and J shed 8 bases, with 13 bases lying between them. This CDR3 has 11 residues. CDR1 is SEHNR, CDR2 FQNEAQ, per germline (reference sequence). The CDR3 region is CASEMGHEQFF. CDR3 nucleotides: TGTGCCTCGGAGATGGGACATGAGCAGTTCTTC.

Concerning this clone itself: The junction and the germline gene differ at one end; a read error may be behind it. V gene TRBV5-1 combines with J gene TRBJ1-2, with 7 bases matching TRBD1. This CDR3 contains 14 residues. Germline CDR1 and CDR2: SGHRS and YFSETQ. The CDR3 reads CATKTQTGRDGYTF. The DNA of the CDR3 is TGCGCCACCAAAACTCAGACAGGGCGCGATGGATACACCTTC.

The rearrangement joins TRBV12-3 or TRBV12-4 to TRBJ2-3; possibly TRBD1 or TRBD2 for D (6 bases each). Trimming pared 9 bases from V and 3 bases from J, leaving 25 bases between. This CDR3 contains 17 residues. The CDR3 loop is CARRPDYRSQGTDTQYF. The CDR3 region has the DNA TGTGCCAGGAGACCGGACTACCGTTCACAGGGAACAGATACGCAGTATTTT.

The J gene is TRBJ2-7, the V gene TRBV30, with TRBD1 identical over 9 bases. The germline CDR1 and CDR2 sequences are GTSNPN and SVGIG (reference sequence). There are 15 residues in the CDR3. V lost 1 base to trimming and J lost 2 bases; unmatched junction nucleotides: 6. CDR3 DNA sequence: TGTGCCTGGAGTGGTGGGACAGGGACCACCTACGAGCAGTACTTC. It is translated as CAWSGGTGTTYEQYF.

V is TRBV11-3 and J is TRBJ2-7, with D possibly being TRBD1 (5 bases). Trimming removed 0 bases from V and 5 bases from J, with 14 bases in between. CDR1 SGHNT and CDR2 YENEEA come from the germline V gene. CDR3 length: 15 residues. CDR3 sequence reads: CASSLEGRPTDEQYF. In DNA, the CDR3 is TGTGCCAGCAGCTTAGAGGGGCGTCCGACCGACGAGCAGTACTTC.

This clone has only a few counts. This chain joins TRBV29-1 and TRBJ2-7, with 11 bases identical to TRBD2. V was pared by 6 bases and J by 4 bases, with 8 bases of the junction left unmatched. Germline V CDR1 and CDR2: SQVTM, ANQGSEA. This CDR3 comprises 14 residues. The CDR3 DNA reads TGCAGCGTGGGAAGGACTAGCGGGCCTTACGAGCAGTACTTC. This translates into CSVGRTSGPYEQYF.

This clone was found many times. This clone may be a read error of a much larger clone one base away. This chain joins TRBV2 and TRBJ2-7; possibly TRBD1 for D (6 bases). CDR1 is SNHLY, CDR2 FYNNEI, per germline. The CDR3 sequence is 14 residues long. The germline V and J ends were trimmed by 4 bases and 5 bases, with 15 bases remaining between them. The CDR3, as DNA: TGTGCCAGCAGTGGGCACAGGGATACCAACGAGCAGTACTTC. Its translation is CASSGHRDTNEQYF.

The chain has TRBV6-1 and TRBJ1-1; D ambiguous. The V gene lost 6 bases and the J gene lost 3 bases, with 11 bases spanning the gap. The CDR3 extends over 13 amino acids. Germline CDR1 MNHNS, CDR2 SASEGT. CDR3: CASRVTVYTEAFF. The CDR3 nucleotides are TGTGCCAGCAGAGTTACAGTTTACACTGAAGCTTTCTTT.

The CDR3 DNA sequence: TGTGCCAGCAGCCACCGAGGTGGAGCGGCCCTAGTTGAGACCCAGTACTTC. Amino acids: CASSHRGGAALVETQYF. The chain couples TRBV5-4 to TRBJ2-5; a weak D match, TRBD2 (5 bases). The CDR3 has 17 amino acids. Trimming left V 4 bases short and J 5 bases short, with 24 bases between. Germline values: CDR1 SGHNT, CDR2 YYREEE (reference sequence). Supplemented by reference TRBV5-4 and TRBJ2-5, the full variable domain reads ETGVTQSPTHLIKTRGQQVTLRCSSQSGHNTVSWYQQALGQGPQFIFQYYREEENGRGNFPPRFSGLQFPNYSSELNVNALELDDSALYLCASSHRGGAALVETQYFGPGTRLLVL.

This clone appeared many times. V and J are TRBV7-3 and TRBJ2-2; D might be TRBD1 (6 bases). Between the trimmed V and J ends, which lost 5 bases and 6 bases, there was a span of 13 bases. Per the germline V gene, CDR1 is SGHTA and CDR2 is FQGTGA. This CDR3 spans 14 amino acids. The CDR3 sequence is CASSKTGFSGELFF. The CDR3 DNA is TGTGCCAGCAGCAAAACAGGGTTTTCCGGGGAGCTGTTTTTT.

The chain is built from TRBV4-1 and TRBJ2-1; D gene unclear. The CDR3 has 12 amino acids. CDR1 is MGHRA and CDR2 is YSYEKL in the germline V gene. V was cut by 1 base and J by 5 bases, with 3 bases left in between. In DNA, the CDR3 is TGCGCCAGCAGCCAAGGAGACAATGAGCAGTTCTTC. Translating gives CASSQGDNEQFF.

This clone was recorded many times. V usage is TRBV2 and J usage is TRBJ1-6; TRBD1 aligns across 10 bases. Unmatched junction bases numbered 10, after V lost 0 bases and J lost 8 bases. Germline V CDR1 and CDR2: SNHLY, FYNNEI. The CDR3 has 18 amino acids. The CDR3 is CASSEALSPGQGYSPLHF. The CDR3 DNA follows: TGTGCCAGCAGTGAAGCGCTCTCTCCGGGACAGGGGTATTCACCCCTCCACTTT.

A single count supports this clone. The CDR3 DNA reads as TGCGCCAGCAGCCAAGATGTGTGGCGGGAGGGCCGAACCGATGAGCAGTTCTTC. It specifies CASSQDVWREGRTDEQFF. The chain recombines TRBV4-1 with TRBJ2-1; 9 bases agree with TRBD2. Trimming cost V 0 bases and J 8 bases; bases outside gene matches: 14. The CDR3 consists of 18 residues. Germline V gene lookup returns CDR1 MGHRA and CDR2 YSYEKL.

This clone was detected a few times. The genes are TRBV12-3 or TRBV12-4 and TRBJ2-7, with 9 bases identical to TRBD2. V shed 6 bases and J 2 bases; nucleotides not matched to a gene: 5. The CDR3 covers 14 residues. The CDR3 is CASSRGLAPYEQYF. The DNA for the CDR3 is TGTGCCAGCAGCCGAGGACTAGCGCCCTACGAGCAGTACTTC.

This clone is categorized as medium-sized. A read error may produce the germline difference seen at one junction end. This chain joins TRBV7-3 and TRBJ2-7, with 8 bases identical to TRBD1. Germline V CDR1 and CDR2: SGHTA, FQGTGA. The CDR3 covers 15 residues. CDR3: CASSITGTGSYEQYF. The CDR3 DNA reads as TGTGCCAGCAGCATAACCGGGACAGGCTCCTACGAGCAGTACTTC.

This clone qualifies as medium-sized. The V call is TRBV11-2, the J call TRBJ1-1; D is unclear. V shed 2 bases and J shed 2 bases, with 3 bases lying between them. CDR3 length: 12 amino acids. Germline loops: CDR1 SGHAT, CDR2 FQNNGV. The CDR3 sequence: CASSLLNTEAFF. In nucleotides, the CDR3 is TGTGCCAGCAGCTTATTAAACACTGAAGCTTTCTTT.

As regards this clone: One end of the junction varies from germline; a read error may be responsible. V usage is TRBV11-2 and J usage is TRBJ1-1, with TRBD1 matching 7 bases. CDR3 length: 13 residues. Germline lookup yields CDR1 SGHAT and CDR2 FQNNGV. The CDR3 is CASILTGAPEASF. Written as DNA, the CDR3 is TGTGCCAGCATCCTCACAGGGGCTCCTGAAGCTTCCTTT.

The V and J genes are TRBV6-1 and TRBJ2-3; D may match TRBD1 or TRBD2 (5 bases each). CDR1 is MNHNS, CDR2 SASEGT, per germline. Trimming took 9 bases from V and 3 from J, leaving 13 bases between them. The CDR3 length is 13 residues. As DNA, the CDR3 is TGTGCCAGAAGAGGGCAGGGAACAGATACGCAGTATTTT. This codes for CARRGQGTDTQYF.

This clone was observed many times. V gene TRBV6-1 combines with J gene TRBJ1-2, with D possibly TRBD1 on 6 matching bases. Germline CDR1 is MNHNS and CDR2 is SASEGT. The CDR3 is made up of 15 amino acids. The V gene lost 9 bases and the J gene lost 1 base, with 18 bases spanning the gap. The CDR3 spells CASREQGFGNYGYTF. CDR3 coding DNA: TGTGCCAGTAGGGAACAGGGTTTTGGTAACTATGGCTACACCTTC.

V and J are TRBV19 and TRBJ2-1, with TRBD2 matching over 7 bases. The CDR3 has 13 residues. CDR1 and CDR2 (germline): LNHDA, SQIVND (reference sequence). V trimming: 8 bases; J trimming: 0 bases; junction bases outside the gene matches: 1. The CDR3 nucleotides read TGTGCCAGTCAGCGGGACTCCTACAATGAGCAGTTCTTC. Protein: CASQRDSYNEQFF.

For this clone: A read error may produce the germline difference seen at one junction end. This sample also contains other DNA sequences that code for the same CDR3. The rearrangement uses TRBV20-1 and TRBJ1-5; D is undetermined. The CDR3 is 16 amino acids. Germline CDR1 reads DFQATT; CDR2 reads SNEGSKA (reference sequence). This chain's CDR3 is CSATSPHTYSNQPQHF. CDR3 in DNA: TGCAGTGCTACCTCTCCGCATACCTATAGCAATCAGCCTCAGCATTTT.

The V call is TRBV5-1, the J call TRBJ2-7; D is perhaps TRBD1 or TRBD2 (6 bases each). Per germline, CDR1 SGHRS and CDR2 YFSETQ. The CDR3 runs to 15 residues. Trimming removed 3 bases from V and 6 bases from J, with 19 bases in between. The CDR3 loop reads CASSSDGGRGSEQYF. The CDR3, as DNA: TGCGCCAGCAGCTCTGACGGGGGCAGGGGAAGCGAGCAGTACTTC.

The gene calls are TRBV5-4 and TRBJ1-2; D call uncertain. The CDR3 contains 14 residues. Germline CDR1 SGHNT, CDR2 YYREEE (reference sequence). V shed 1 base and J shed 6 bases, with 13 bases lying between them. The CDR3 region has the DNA TGTGCCAGCAGCTTGATGGGAGGGCCCCATGGCTACACCTTC. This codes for CASSLMGGPHGYTF.

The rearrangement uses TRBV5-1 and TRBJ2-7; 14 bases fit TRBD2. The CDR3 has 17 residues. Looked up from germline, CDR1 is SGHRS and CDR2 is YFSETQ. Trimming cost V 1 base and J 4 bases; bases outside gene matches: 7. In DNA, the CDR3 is TGCGCCAGCAGCTTGCGCGGGACTAGCGGGAGACGGTACGAGCAGTACTTC. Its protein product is CASSLRGTSGRRYEQYF.

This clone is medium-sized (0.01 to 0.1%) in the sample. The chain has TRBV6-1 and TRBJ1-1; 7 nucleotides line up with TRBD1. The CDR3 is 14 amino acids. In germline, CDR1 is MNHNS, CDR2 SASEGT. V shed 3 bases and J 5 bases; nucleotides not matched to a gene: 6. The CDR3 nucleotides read TGTGCCAGCAGTGAGCCAGGGGGTGGGACTGAAGCTTTCTTT. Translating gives CASSEPGGGTEAFF.

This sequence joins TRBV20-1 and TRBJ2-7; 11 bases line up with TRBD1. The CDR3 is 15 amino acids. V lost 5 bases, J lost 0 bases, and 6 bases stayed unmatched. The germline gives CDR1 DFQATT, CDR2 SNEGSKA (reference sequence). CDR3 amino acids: CSAPTGTGGSYEQYF. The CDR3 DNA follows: TGCAGTGCTCCGACCGGGACAGGGGGCTCCTACGAGCAGTACTTC.